This TCR beta chain is from a study of metastatic and nonmetastatic thyroid tumors. Study as a whole: Comparative analysis of repertoires was undertaken across blood and tumor or nodule tissue obtained from malignant and benign thyroid patients.

Nobody among the patients had been given any treatment before thyroid surgery. The CDR3 extends over 13 amino acids. The V gene lost 4 bases and the J gene lost 3 bases, with 10 bases spanning the gap. From germline, CDR1 is SNHLY and CDR2 FYNNEI. Under the authors' procedure: For papillary thyroid cancer, a distant-metastasis classifier was constructed from CDR3 differences observed across clinicopathological groups. TCRdb called clones again from the PCR reads with MiXCR. Here the V and J calls rest on TCRdb's processing, not on the authors' analysis. The data hold roughly 83,000 clones, with more than 12% observed a single time. This clone was recorded many times. Antigen unknown. Findings of the study overall: In blood and tumor, TCR beta diversity was reportedly significantly higher in malignant thyroid tumors than in benign nodules.

The chain couples TRBV2 to TRBJ2-7; either TRBD1 or TRBD2 may fit D (5 bases each). Material for sequencing was blood. This TCR came from a female donor with papillary thyroid cancer or a benign thyroid nodule (not recorded which). Some clones in this sample may be carry-over from other donors' samples. As DNA, the CDR3 is TGTGCCAGCAGTGCCGGGGCGGACTACGAGCAGTACTTC. Translation gives CASSAGADYEQYF.